This paragraph reports one T cell receptor beta chain. The specificity of this receptor is unknown. No qualities accompany the bases; no much larger clone lies one base away. The collaborating institutions used their own protocols to collect whole blood in K2EDTA tubes. Collaborator samples were shipped for TCRbeta analysis as frozen whole blood, isolated PBMCs, or DNA extracted from either sample type. The data stem from a study of blood T cell repertoires in COVID-19 (dated by TCRdb to about 2020). Study-level background: Samples covering the acute and convalescent phases of COVID-19 were provided by collaborators in the United States, Italy and Spain. The dataset comprised deeply sampled blood TCRbeta repertoires from subjects exposed to, actively infected with, or recovered from COVID-19. Where available, HLA class I and class II types were obtained from metadata supplied by the sample provider rather than from assay-based typing. The samples were drawn from the first 160 participants of the ongoing ImmuneRACE study and from 1,254 subjects provided by 6 global collaborators. The prospective study material was composed of cDNA or gDNA derived from T cells, B-cell-depleted T cells, or PBMCs. A de-identified subject ID, COVID-19 status, age in years and sex were almost always included in the sample metadata. The repertoires were made available in a free public database intended to serve as a resource for research on the immune response to SARS-CoV-2.

The germline V gene gives CDR1 as MNHEY and CDR2 as SVGAGI. V lost 8 bases and J lost 6 bases; the stretch between them is 18 bases long. The CDR3 measures 14 amino acids from cysteine to phenylalanine. The entry retains the CDR3 DNA only, 42 bases that are in frame from base 1. Overall study outcomes, separate from this receptor: The amount of clinical and demographic metadata varied by source and participant and was provided uncurated.

The immunoSEQ Assay, a bias-controlled multiplex PCR, was used to amplify TCRbeta CDR3 regions from genomic DNA. The original pipeline was this. The number of nucleated cells in each sample was estimated by amplification of reference gene primers within the assay. To quantify the absolute abundance of each unique TCRbeta CDR3 rearrangement, sequence reads were collapsed and filtered. For each sample, productive Simpson clonality was calculated as the square root of Simpson's diversity index across productive rearrangements. The table was pulled from immuneACCESS by TCRdb, which kept in-frame rearrangements only. Such tables lose some clones; where checked, under half of the loss comes from unresolved V genes, and the rest has no known cause. For V, J and clone size, that table is used; D and trimming come from the DNA. The sample table shows some 270,000 clones, and 89% are seen once. The ten largest make up 2% to 2.5% of the sample.

In this chain, TRBV6-5 is recombined with TRBJ2-3; the D region possibly corresponds to TRBD1 (6 bases align). The sample taken for sequencing was peripheral blood. The receptor was isolated from a man aged 50 or older with acute or convalescent COVID-19. CDR3 loop: CASRKGQTWDTQYF. Read as DNA, the sequence is TGTGCCAGCCGAAAAGGACAGACCTGGGATACGCAGTATTTT.